The rows below give T cell receptor beta chains drawn from one sample of a study of tumor-infiltrating lymphocytes in primary liver carcinoma. TCRdb re-derived calls from the multiplex PCR reads in MiXCR, one entry per CDR3 protein. The sample records roughly 120,000 distinct CDR3 sequences, 55% to 65% being singletons. Sequencing was done on a sample of liver tumor tissue from sampling region 1. These receptor sequences come from a woman aged 60-75 years with primary liver carcinoma and hepatitis B virus infection. The CDR3 runs from the conserved cysteine through the conserved F or W. The D gene is left open where the match is weak. Size tells how often a clone was seen (once, few, many) or the class of an expanded clone, and some rows leave it out.

NA	TRBJ2-1	TRBV11-3	TRBD2	CASSPRGRLAGTNEQFF	TGTGCCAGCAGCCCAAGAGGGAGACTAGCGGGAACCAACGAGCAGTTCTTC
NA	TRBJ2-5	TRBV11-2	NA	CASSLNTEVQETQYF	TGTGCCAGCAGTCTCAACACAGAGGTCCAAGAGACTCAGTACTTC
NA	TRBJ2-3	TRBV5-1	NA	CASRDGRTSTDTQYF	TGCGCCAGCAGGGACGGACGCACCTCCACAGATACGCAGTATTTT
NA	TRBJ1-3	TRBV11-2	NA	CVSSQVGFLGNTIYF	TGTGTCAGCAGCCAAGTCGGGTTTTTAGGAAACACCATATATTTT
NA	TRBJ1-2	TRBV28	TRBD1	CASSSPDRGKGYAF	TGTGCCAGCAGTTCCCCGGACAGGGGGAAAGGCTACGCCTTC
NA	TRBJ1-1	TRBV19	NA	CASSTGGPSTEAFF	TGTGCCAGTAGTACAGGCGGCCCTAGCACTGAAGCTTTCTTT
many	TRBJ2-2	TRBV6-5	NA	CASSYSWAGGTGELFF	TGTGCCAGCAGTTACTCCTGGGCAGGGGGGACCGGGGAGCTGTTTTTT
NA	TRBJ2-1	TRBV19	NA	CASSLRQRSSSYNEQFF	TGTGCCAGTAGTTTACGACAGAGGTCCAGCTCCTACAATGAGCAGTTCTTC
few	TRBJ1-6	TRBV11-2	TRBD1	CAITGGGGFAYNSPLHF	TGTGCCATCACAGGGGGCGGAGGATTCGCCTATAATTCACCCCTCCACTTT
many	TRBJ1-5	TRBV6-7	NA	CASSPRGDSNQPQHF	TGTGCCAGCAGTCCAAGGGGGGATAGCAATCAGCCCCAGCATTTT
NA	TRBJ2-1	TRBV14	TRBD1	CASSQTGYAYDEQFF	TGTGCCAGCAGCCAGACAGGGTACGCCTACGATGAACAGTTCTTC
NA	TRBJ2-4	TRBV6-1	NA	CASSPGPFLGARNIQYF	TGTGCCAGCAGCCCTGGACCCTTTCTGGGGGCCAGAAACATTCAGTACTTC
NA	TRBJ2-5	TRBV11-2	NA	CASSLEAARAYTQYF	TGTGCCAGCAGCTTAGAGGCGGCCAGGGCATATACCCAGTACTTC
medium-sized	TRBJ2-5	TRBV11-1	NA	CASSLGLDASLETQYF	TGTGCCAGCAGCTTAGGATTGGACGCCTCACTAGAGACCCAGTACTTC
once	TRBJ2-7	TRBV6-1	NA	CTSSEDSGASYSYEQYF	TGTACCAGCAGTGAGGATAGCGGAGCATCCTACTCCTACGAGCAGTACTTC
many	TRBJ2-7	TRBV6-2/TRBV6-3	NA	CASTEQGTYEQYF	TGTGCCAGCACGGAACAGGGTACCTACGAGCAGTACTTC
NA	TRBJ2-7	TRBV7-9	NA	CVSSLVIGRSREQYF	TGTGTCAGCAGCCTAGTTATCGGGAGAAGCCGCGAGCAGTACTTC
NA	TRBJ2-4	TRBV7-9	NA	CASSFGGLLTNIQYF	TGTGCCAGCAGCTTCGGAGGGCTGTTAACTAACATTCAGTACTTC
NA	TRBJ2-7	TRBV29-1	NA	CSVEVSNEQYF	TGTAGCGTTGAAGTCTCCAACGAGCAGTACTTC
NA	TRBJ2-1	TRBV11-2	TRBD1	CASSLLGTGYNEQLF	TGTGCCAGCAGCTTATTGGGGACAGGTTACAATGAGCAGCTCTTC
NA	TRBJ1-2	TRBV6-6	NA	CASSYPGQNANYGYTF	TGTGCTAGCAGCTACCCCGGACAGAACGCTAACTATGGCTACACCTTC
NA	TRBJ2-4	TRBV7-9	NA	CASSFSRAKNIQYF	TGTGCCAGCAGCTTTAGCAGGGCCAAAAACATTCAGTACTTC
NA	TRBJ1-2	TRBV7-9	NA	CASSYTGTNYGYTF	TGTGCCAGCAGTTATACAGGGACCAACTATGGCTACACCTTC
NA	TRBJ1-4	TRBV29-1	NA	CSVEGTRSGKLFF	TGCAGCGTTGAAGGAACCCGAAGTGGAAAACTGTTTTTT
many	TRBJ2-3	TRBV6-1	NA	CASSERSLADTQYF	TGTGCCAGCAGTGAACGGTCTCTAGCAGATACGCAGTATTTT
many	TRBJ2-7	TRBV6-1	TRBD1	CASSEAGTGDYEQYF	TGTGCCAGCAGTGAAGCCGGGACAGGGGACTACGAGCAGTACTTC
once	TRBJ2-7	TRBV14	NA	CASSQVAGQRTYEQYF	TGTGCCAGCAGCCAAGTCGCGGGACAGAGGACCTACGAGCAGTACTTC
NA	TRBJ1-4	TRBV11-2	NA	CASSIVVGTRTNEKLFF	TGTGCCAGCAGCATAGTGGTGGGGACGAGAACTAATGAAAAGCTGTTTTTT
NA	TRBJ2-1	TRBV5-1	NA	CASRQGFRLAAGNEQFF	TGCGCCAGCAGACAGGGATTCAGACTAGCAGCGGGAAATGAGCAGTTCTTC
NA	TRBJ1-6	TRBV28	TRBD1	CASSPMPGQGPYNSPRHF	TGTGCCAGTAGTCCAATGCCGGGACAGGGACCCTATAATTCACCCCGCCACTTT
few	TRBJ2-3	TRBV10-3	NA	CAIGVSDTQYF	TGTGCCATCGGTGTATCAGATACGCAGTATTTT
NA	TRBJ1-6	TRBV7-9	NA	CACRREGEISPLHF	TGTGCCTGCAGGAGAGAGGGGGAAATTTCACCCCTCCACTTT
NA	TRBJ1-2	TRBV6-5	NA	CVSSNGLKDGYTF	TGTGTCAGCAGCAACGGACTCAAAGATGGCTACACCTTC
medium-sized	TRBJ2-7	TRBV11-1	NA	CASSLNSYEQYF	TGTGCCAGCAGCTTAAACAGTTACGAGCAGTACTTC
NA	TRBJ2-5	TRBV11-3	NA	CASSPNDHETQYF	TGTGCCAGCAGCCCGAACGACCATGAGACCCAGTACTTC
NA	TRBJ2-6	TRBV5-1	NA	CASSRAQSTPGANVLTF	TGCGCCAGCAGTCGGGCCCAGTCCACACCTGGGGCCAACGTCCTGACTTTC
NA	TRBJ2-1	TRBV5-1	TRBD2	CASSPSSGSHNEQLF	TGCGCCAGCAGCCCCTCTAGCGGGAGCCACAATGAGCAGTTATTC
many	TRBJ1-1	TRBV29-1	TRBD1	CSVGGTGTSTEAFF	TGCAGCGTTGGAGGGACAGGGACGAGCACTGAAGCTTTCTTT
once	TRBJ1-3	TRBV6-6	NA	CASSAIDSVFSGNTIYF	TGTGCCAGCAGTGCCATCGACAGTGTTTTCTCTGGAAACACCATATATTTT
NA	TRBJ1-1	TRBV14	NA	CASSQARVEAFF	TGTGCCAGCAGCCAAGCCCGGGTTGAAGCTTTCTTT